This entry lists 27 T cell receptor beta chains sequenced from one sample in a study of T cells in localized non-small cell lung cancer. The data were produced by immunoSEQ multiplex PCR, yet TCRdb's version contains in-frame clones alone and is incomplete. The sample has some 39,000 clones; about 76% are singletons. The specimen comprised PBMCs, sampled before any cancer treatment. The source of these receptors is a woman aged 40-75 years with stage II squamous cell lung carcinoma.

This clone was seen a single time. The genes are TRBV11-2 and TRBJ2-7; D is perhaps TRBD1 (6 bases). The V end lost 3 bases, the J end lost 3 bases, and 9 bases lay between the germline ends. CDR1 is SGHAT and CDR2 is FQNNGV in the germline V gene. The CDR3 consists of 13 residues. The CDR3 DNA follows: TGTGCCAGCAGCTTTACAGGGAGCTACGAGCAGTACTTC. It codes for CASSFTGSYEQYF.

This sequence joins TRBV9 and TRBJ2-1; TRBD2 matches at 13 bases. Trimming took 2 bases from V and 8 from J; bases not matched to a gene: 7. The CDR3 length is 16 residues. Germline CDR1 SGDLS, CDR2 YYNGEE. Here the CDR3 DNA reads TGTGCCAGCAGCGTCTTCGGGACTAGCGGGGTCGATGAGCAGTTCTTC. Residues: CASSVFGTSGVDEQFF.

The chain couples TRBV4-3 to TRBJ2-5, with 12 bases fitting TRBD1. The germline CDR1 and CDR2 sequences are LGHNA and YSLEER. CDR3 length: 19 residues. The V gene end was trimmed by 1 base and the J gene end by 4 bases; junction bases not matched to a gene: 13. The CDR3 spells CASSQAKWGGTGGPETQYF. The CDR3 nucleotides read TGCGCCAGCAGCCAAGCAAAGTGGGGCGGGACAGGGGGCCCAGAGACCCAGTACTTC.

This chain joins TRBV19 and TRBJ1-1; 9 bases are shared with TRBD1. Trimming took 5 bases from V and 4 from J; bases not matched to a gene: 11. CDR3 size: 16 residues. CDR1 and CDR2 (germline): LNHDA, SQIVND (reference sequence). CDR3 residues: CASSDRGTWGATEAFF. DNA of the CDR3: TGTGCCAGTAGTGACAGGGGGACGTGGGGGGCCACTGAAGCTTTCTTT.

The CDR3 DNA sequence: TGTGCCAGCAGCGGGCAGGGCCGGACCTACAATGAGCAGTTCTTC. Translating gives CASSGQGRTYNEQFF. V gene TRBV5-8 combines with J gene TRBJ2-1, with a weak D call TRBD1 (5 bases). This CDR3 spans 15 amino acids. The germline CDR1 and CDR2 sequences are SGHTS and YDEGEE. Trimming left V 4 bases short and J 2 bases short, with 13 bases between. Filled out from reference TRBV5-8 and TRBJ2-1, the complete variable domain reads EAGVTQSPTHLIKTRGQQATLRCSPISGHTSVYWYQQALGLGLQFLLWYDEGEERNRGNFPPRFSGRQFPNYSSELNVNALELEDSALYLCASSGQGRTYNEQFFGPGTRLTVL.

Relative to its sample, this clone is medium-sized. The gene calls are TRBV28 and TRBJ2-5; D remains unclear. Germline lookup yields CDR1 MDHEN and CDR2 SYDVKM. CDR3 length: 12 residues. Trimming removed 10 bases at V and 3 bases at J, with 12 bases between. The CDR3: CATQWGKETQYF. The CDR3 DNA sequence: TGTGCCACCCAGTGGGGTAAAGAGACCCAGTACTTC.

This clone has more than one count but fewer than ten. This chain links TRBV11-2 with TRBJ1-1; no clear D gene. The germline V gene encodes CDR1 SGHAT and CDR2 FQNNGV. Trimming cost V 5 bases and J 3 bases, with 10 bases left between them. The CDR3 totals 13 residues. The CDR3 nucleotides read TGTGCCAGCAGCCCGGAGCAGTACACTGAAGCTTTCTTT. It specifies CASSPEQYTEAFF.

V is TRBV19 and J is TRBJ2-1; 8 positions agree with TRBD2. Germline V lookup: CDR1 LNHDA, CDR2 SQIVND (reference sequence). After removal of 6 bases from V and 0 bases from J, the junction contained 4 bases not matched to a gene. The CDR3 runs to 15 residues. For the CDR3, the DNA is TGTGCCAGTAGCCCACTAGCGGACTCCTACAATGAGCAGTTCTTC. Amino acids: CASSPLADSYNEQFF.

This chain connects TRBV10-3 to TRBJ1-1; D may be TRBD1 (5 bases). The length of the CDR3 is 14 residues. Germline V gene data show CDR1 as ENHRY and CDR2 as SYGVKD. V lost 1 base to trimming and J lost 2 bases, with 8 bases between them. The CDR3 sequence is CAISELRGNTEAFF. DNA of the CDR3: TGTGCCATCAGTGAGTTAAGGGGTAACACTGAAGCTTTCTTT.

The chain joins TRBV9 to TRBJ1-1, with D unresolved. Trimming stripped 4 bases from V and 7 bases from J, with 8 bases between. Per the germline V gene, CDR1 is SGDLS and CDR2 is YYNGEE. The CDR3 covers 11 residues. This chain's CDR3 is CASSPVSEAFF. The CDR3 DNA follows: TGTGCCAGCAGCCCCGTGAGTGAAGCTTTCTTT.

This clone turned up a few times. V gene TRBV9 combines with J gene TRBJ2-1; either TRBD1 or TRBD2 may fit D (5 bases each). The CDR3 contains 14 residues. Germline V gene lookup returns CDR1 SGDLS and CDR2 YYNGEE. Trimming took 0 bases from V and 4 from J, leaving 8 bases between them. DNA for the CDR3: TGTGCCAGCAGCGTAGATGGGGGATACAATGAGCAGTTCTTC. This encodes CASSVDGGYNEQFF.

The rearrangement links TRBV9 to TRBJ2-7; perhaps TRBD1 as D (5 bases). With 0 bases removed from V and 6 bases from J, the gap between germline ends came to 10 bases. Germline-derived CDR1 and CDR2 are SGDLS and YYNGEE. There are 13 residues in the CDR3. The CDR3 sequence: CASSVGHQGEQYF. The CDR3 nucleotides are TGTGCCAGCAGCGTAGGGCATCAGGGCGAGCAGTACTTC. Variable domain in full (rest from reference TRBV9 and TRBJ2-7): DSGVTQTPKHLITATGQRVTLRCSPRSGDLSVYWYQQSLDQGLQFLIQYYNGEERAKGNILERFSAQQFPDLHSELNLSSLELGDSALYFCASSVGHQGEQYFGPGTRLTVT.

The rearrangement uses TRBV6-5 and TRBJ1-1; a weak D match, TRBD1 (5 bases). The CDR3 has 15 residues. V was shortened by 2 bases and J by 1 base, with 11 bases between the two germline ends. Germline V gene lookup returns CDR1 MNHEY and CDR2 SVGAGI. CDR3 amino acids: CASSYTGVANTEAFF. CDR3 nucleotides: TGTGCCAGCAGTTACACGGGGGTAGCGAACACTGAAGCTTTCTTT.

The DNA for the CDR3 is TGTGCCATCAAAGGGTCAAGTGACACTGAAGCTTTCTTT. Translating it yields CAIKGSSDTEAFF. The chain joins TRBV10-3 to TRBJ1-1; D ambiguous. The CDR3 length is 13 residues. Germline V gives CDR1 ENHRY, CDR2 SYGVKD. Trimming left V 7 bases short and J 3 bases short, with 12 bases between.

This clone was seen a few times. The chain uses TRBV7-9 and TRBJ1-3; a possible D gene is TRBD1 (5 bases). The CDR3 runs 15 residues. Germline V gene sequence: CDR1 SEHNR, CDR2 FQNEAQ (reference sequence). V lost 5 bases and J lost 4, with 15 bases in between. CDR3 amino acids: CASSGAGFEGNTIYF. CDR3 coding DNA: TGTGCCAGCAGCGGAGCAGGGTTCGAAGGAAACACCATATATTTT.

This clone is medium-sized by share. The V call is TRBV6-4, the J call TRBJ2-1; 10 bases match TRBD2. The junction had 12 bases not matched to a gene; V was cut back by 8 bases and J by 8 bases. CDR3 length: 15 amino acids. Germline CDR1 and CDR2: MRHNA and SNTAGT. The CDR3 coding sequence is TGTGCCAGCTCCCTCGAGGCTAGCGGGAGCTATGAGCAGTTCTTC. This translates into CASSLEASGSYEQFF.

Regarding this clone: Other DNA sequences in this sample translate to the same CDR3. The chain has TRBV6-5 and TRBJ1-6; D is undetermined. CDR1 and CDR2 from the germline V gene are MNHEY and SVGAGI. Deletions cut 4 bases from V and 8 bases from J, with 9 bases between. This CDR3 region has 13 residues. The CDR3 loop is CASSSAGDSPLHF. CDR3 DNA sequence: TGTGCCAGCAGTTCCGCGGGTGATTCACCCCTCCACTTT.

The V and J genes are TRBV9 and TRBJ2-2, with no clear D. CDR3 length: 17 amino acids. V shed 2 bases and J shed 1 base, with 15 bases lying between them. Germline V CDR1 and CDR2: SGDLS, YYNGEE. CDR3 protein: CASSVPKASENTGELFF. The CDR3 nucleotides read TGTGCCAGCAGCGTCCCGAAGGCCTCAGAGAACACCGGGGAGCTGTTTTTT.

V usage is TRBV4-3 and J usage is TRBJ1-4, with TRBD1 matching over 7 bases. CDR3 length equals 19 residues. The V segment lost 3 bases and the J segment 3 bases; nucleotides outside the gene matches: 16. Germline CDR1 reads LGHNA; CDR2 reads YSLEER. This CDR3 reads CASSQTAYGTGESNEKLFF. The CDR3 nucleotides read TGCGCCAGCAGCCAGACGGCCTACGGAACAGGGGAGTCTAATGAAAAACTGTTTTTT.

The rearrangement uses TRBV6-5 and TRBJ1-5; the D is unclear. The CDR3 covers 14 residues. V was trimmed by 5 bases and J by 3 bases, leaving 11 bases between them. The germline gives CDR1 MNHEY, CDR2 SVGAGI. The CDR3 DNA follows: TGTGCCAGCAGTATTGCGGTTCACAATCAGCCCCAGCATTTT. Protein sequence: CASSIAVHNQPQHF.

The chain combines TRBV5-4 with TRBJ1-4, with D perhaps matching TRBD1 (6 bases). V gave up 3 bases and J gave up 6 bases, with 15 bases separating them. The CDR3 contains 15 residues. In germline, CDR1 is SGHNT, CDR2 YYREEE (reference sequence). CDR3 region: CASSSAGGADEKLFF. CDR3 DNA sequence: TGTGCCAGCAGCTCCGCTGGGGGGGCGGATGAAAAACTGTTTTTT.

The chain is built from TRBV5-5 and TRBJ2-1, with a tentative D call TRBD2 (6 bases). V gave up 5 bases and J gave up 7 bases, with 10 bases separating them. The CDR3 covers 12 residues. In germline, CDR1 is SGHKS, CDR2 YYEKEE (reference sequence). This CDR3 is CASSLLANEQFF. In DNA, the CDR3 is TGTGCCAGCAGTCTTCTAGCGAATGAGCAGTTCTTC. Drawing the rest from reference TRBV5-5 and TRBJ2-1, the complete variable domain is DAGVTQSPTHLIKTRGQQVTLRCSPISGHKSVSWYQQVLGQGPQFIFQYYEKEERGRGNFPDRFSARQFPNYSSELNVNALLLGDSALYLCASSLLANEQFFGPGTRLTVL.

The CDR3 reads CASSQDRGSRETQYF. The CDR3 region has the DNA TGTGCCAGCAGCCAAGATCGTGGCAGTCGAGAGACCCAGTACTTC. The V call is TRBV4-2, the J call TRBJ2-5; D unclear. V was trimmed by 0 bases and J by 4 bases, leaving 12 bases between them. The V gene's germline CDR1 is LGHNA and CDR2 YNFKEQ. This CDR3 is 15 amino acids long.

This sequence joins TRBV9 and TRBJ2-2; D gene uncertain. Trimming took off 4 bases at V and 4 bases at J, with 11 bases between the two ends. Per germline, CDR1 SGDLS and CDR2 YYNGEE. This CDR3 has 14 residues. Written as DNA, the CDR3 is TGTGCCAGCAGCCCCCGCTCCATCACCGGGGAGCTGTTTTTT. This gives the protein CASSPRSITGELFF.

DNA for the CDR3: TGTGCCAGCAGCTCGCGCCCCCCCTACGAGCAGTACTTC. The encoded protein is CASSSRPPYEQYF. The rearrangement links TRBV7-2 to TRBJ2-7; D gene ambiguous. The CDR3 consists of 13 residues. In germline, CDR1 is SGHTA, CDR2 FQGNSA. Trimming stripped 4 bases from V and 2 bases from J, with 9 bases between. The full variable domain, in which reference TRBV7-2 and TRBJ2-7 provide the parts outside the CDR3, is GAGVSQSPSNKVTEKGKDVELRCDPISGHTALYWYRQSLGQGLEFLIYFQGNSAPDKSGLPSDRFSAERTGGSVSTLTIQRTQQEDSAVYLCASSSRPPYEQYFGPGTRLTVT.

The J gene is TRBJ1-1, the V gene TRBV6-5; maybe TRBD1 (5 bases). V lost 0 bases to trimming and J lost 1 base, with 12 bases between them. The CDR3 runs to 16 residues. Germline CDR1 and CDR2: MNHEY and SVGAGI. The DNA for the CDR3 is TGTGCCAGCAGTTACTCGAATGTGGGGGAGAACACTGAAGCTTTCTTT. It yields the protein CASSYSNVGENTEAFF.

The chain combines TRBV7-2 with TRBJ2-5, with 12 bases that match TRBD1. J gave up 7 bases and V 3 bases, and 12 bases lay outside the gene matches. The CDR3 has 17 amino acids. Per germline, CDR1 SGHTA and CDR2 FQGNSA. CDR3 sequence: CASSLGPGTGGEGTQYF. The CDR3 DNA sequence: TGTGCCAGCAGCTTGGGTCCCGGGACAGGGGGCGAGGGGACCCAGTACTTC.